This T cell receptor (beta chain) originates from a study of tumor and adjacent non-tumor tissue in lung cancer. Study as a whole: There were fewer than 15 adenocarcinoma, 2 squamous cell carcinoma and 1 small cell lung cancer cases. Overall study findings and caveats: Top 100 clones took a larger repertoire share in normal lung.

CDR3 length: 15 residues. Germline CDR1 and CDR2: MNHEY and SVGEGT. No cell sorting was done before RNA was extracted from the tissue. Distant lung tissue was collected more than 3 cm away from the tumor edge. Donors were chemotherapy-naive, newly diagnosed lung cancer surgical patients in China, August–late 2014. Regarding this clonotype: Its antigen is currently unknown. The germline gene is not matched at one end of the junction; a read error may be the cause.

TCRbeta libraries were built with three rounds of nested PCR, modified from ARM-PCR. TCRdb reprocessed the multiplex PCR reads with MiXCR, giving one entry per CDR3 protein. The data contain under 85,000 distinct CDR3 sequences, over 60% of them singletons. J is TRBJ1-1 and V is TRBV6-2 or TRBV6-3, with 8 positions matching TRBD1. This clonotype was sampled from a man between 65 and 80 years old with non-small cell lung cancer. The sequencing sample was made of distant non-tumor lung tissue. As DNA, the CDR3 is TGTGCCATCTGTACGAGACAGGGGACGAACCCTGAAGCTTTCTTT. Residues: CAICTRQGTNPEAFF.